The 23 T cell receptor beta chains below were found in one sample sequenced in a study of PD-1 blockade in classical Hodgkin lymphoma. Assay: immunoSEQ multiplex PCR; the TCRdb copy retains only in-frame clones and omits some. Found here are around 50,000 clones, 91% of them singletons; the top ten hold roughly a tenth. Every patient experienced relapse after autologous stem cell transplantation, and brentuximab vedotin exposure varied. This material consisted of peripheral blood mononuclear cells (PBMCs), taken before the second cycle of nivolumab. The receptors originated from a human donor with classical Hodgkin lymphoma.

The chain carries TRBV15 and TRBJ2-5; perhaps TRBD2 as D (6 bases). Trimming removed 1 base from V and 5 bases from J, with 11 bases in between. In germline, CDR1 is LNHNV, CDR2 YYDKDF (reference sequence). CDR3 length equals 14 residues. DNA of the CDR3: TGTGCCACCAGCAGAGGGACGGGGGTGGAGACCCAGTACTTC. As protein: CATSRGTGVETQYF.

The chain uses TRBV5-6 and TRBJ2-7; possible D gene TRBD1, 5 bases. Germline CDR1 reads SGHDT; CDR2 reads YYEEEE. This CDR3 is 15 amino acids long. The V end lost 0 bases, the J end lost 3 bases, and 13 bases lay between the germline ends. DNA of the CDR3: TGTGCCAGCAGCTTGGCGGCAGGGCTCGTCTACGAGCAGTACTTC. This gives the protein CASSLAAGLVYEQYF.

This chain uses TRBV16 with TRBJ2-7, with a weak D call TRBD1 (5 bases). Germline V lookup: CDR1 KGHSY, CDR2 FQNENV. The CDR3 length is 14 residues. V was shortened by 4 bases and J by 4 bases, with 14 bases between the two germline ends. CDR3 region: CASSPGFESYEQYF. The CDR3 DNA follows: TGTGCCAGCAGCCCAGGGTTCGAGTCGTACGAGCAGTACTTC. The whole variable domain, filled in from reference TRBV16 and TRBJ2-7, reads GEEVAQTPKHLVRGEGQKAKLYCAPIKGHSYVFWYQQVLKNEFKFLISFQNENVFDETGMPKERFSAKCLPNSPCSLEIQATKLEDSAVYFCASSPGFESYEQYFGPGTRLTVT.

The rearrangement joins TRBV2 to TRBJ2-2; D possibly corresponds to TRBD2 (6 bases). From germline, CDR1 is SNHLY and CDR2 FYNNEI. The CDR3 is 14 residues long. Deletions cut 6 bases from V and 6 bases from J, with 14 bases between. CDR3 residues: CASRARERAGELFF. DNA for the CDR3: TGTGCCAGCAGAGCCCGGGAGCGGGCCGGGGAGCTGTTTTTT.

The chain couples TRBV19 to TRBJ2-1; 9 nucleotides line up with TRBD2. The CDR3 spans 14 residues. The germline V gene has CDR1 LNHDA and CDR2 SQIVND (reference sequence). The V gene end was trimmed by 6 bases and the J gene end by 7 bases; junction bases not matched to a gene: 7. The chain's CDR3 is CASSFSGRRNEQFF. CDR3 nucleotides: TGTGCCAGTAGCTTCAGCGGGAGGCGGAATGAGCAGTTCTTC. Complete variable domain (other parts from reference TRBV19 and TRBJ2-1): DGGITQSPKYLFRKEGQNVTLSCEQNLNHDAMYWYRQDPGQGLRLIYYSQIVNDFQKGDIAEGYSVSREKKESFPLTVTSAQKNPTAFYLCASSFSGRRNEQFFGPGTRLTVL.

This chain joins TRBV7-8 and TRBJ2-5, with TRBD2 identical over 7 bases. Germline V lookup: CDR1 SGHVS, CDR2 FQNEAQ. This CDR3 has 13 amino acids. Losses at the gene ends were 2 bases for V and 7 bases for J; bases not matched to a gene: 4. The CDR3 region is CASSLQIAGTQYF. Here the CDR3 DNA reads TGTGCCAGCAGCTTACAAATAGCGGGGACCCAGTACTTC.

This sequence joins TRBV5-4 and TRBJ2-5; TRBD2 matches 16 bases. This CDR3 is 18 amino acids long. Unmatched junction bases numbered 11, after V lost 5 bases and J lost 4 bases. CDR1 SGHNT and CDR2 YYREEE come from the germline V gene (reference sequence). Here the CDR3 DNA reads TGTGCCAGCAGTCCGGGACTAGCGGGGGGGACGCTCCCAGAGACCCAGTACTTC. Translation gives CASSPGLAGGTLPETQYF.

V usage is TRBV11-2 and J usage is TRBJ2-2, with a weak D call TRBD1 (5 bases). The CDR3 is made up of 11 amino acids. Germline CDR1 reads SGHAT; CDR2 reads FQNNGV. V was trimmed by 6 bases and J by 7 bases, leaving 6 bases between them. CDR3 bases: TGTGCCAGCAGGGGGCGCGGGGAGCTGTTTTTT. It yields the protein CASRGRGELFF.

The genes are TRBV19 and TRBJ2-1; D remains ambiguous. The germline gives CDR1 LNHDA, CDR2 SQIVND (reference sequence). The CDR3 is 14 amino acids. Trimming pared 2 bases from V and 0 bases from J, leaving 5 bases between. CDR3 bases: TGTGCCAGTAGTATAACAGCCTCCTACAATGAGCAGTTCTTC. Protein sequence: CASSITASYNEQFF.

This rearrangement joins TRBV11-3 to TRBJ2-5, with a weak D call TRBD1 (6 bases). The germline V gene encodes CDR1 SGHNT and CDR2 YENEEA. The CDR3 contains 14 residues. The germline V and J ends were trimmed by 5 bases and 2 bases, with 12 bases remaining between them. The CDR3 sequence is CASSPDTGQETQYF. CDR3 in DNA: TGTGCCAGCAGCCCGGATACAGGGCAAGAGACCCAGTACTTC.

The chain joins TRBV27 to TRBJ2-4, with 9 bases aligning to TRBD1. The CDR3 is made up of 13 amino acids. Germline CDR1 MNHEY, CDR2 SMNVEV (reference sequence). V gave up 6 bases and J gave up 11 bases; unmatched junction bases: 8. The CDR3 DNA follows: TGTGCCAGCAGCCAGAGGACAGGGGAACTTCAGTACTTC. Translated: CASSQRTGELQYF.

The CDR3 DNA reads as TGTGCCAGCAGCTTAGAGGGTGCCGGGGAGCTGTTTTTT. Its protein product is CASSLEGAGELFF. The chain links TRBV7-2 to TRBJ2-2; D not resolved. The CDR3 has 13 amino acids. In germline, CDR1 is SGHTA, CDR2 FQGNSA. V was pared by 1 base and J by 6 bases, with 6 bases between.

V and J are TRBV18 and TRBJ1-3, with D possibly being TRBD1 (6 bases). The V end was cut by 5 bases, the J end by 0 bases, with 20 bases between. Germline-derived CDR1 and CDR2 are KGHSH and LQKENI. This CDR3 is built from 18 residues. The CDR3 is CASSSDSSTIPSGNTIYF. The CDR3 DNA is TGTGCCAGCTCATCGGACAGCTCGACGATCCCCTCTGGAAACACCATATATTTT. Full variable domain (outside the CDR3, taken from reference TRBV18 and TRBJ1-3): NAGVMQNPRHLVRRRGQEARLRCSPMKGHSHVYWYRQLPEEGLKFMVYLQKENIIDESGMPKERFSAEFPKEGPSILRIQQVVRGDSAAYFCASSSDSSTIPSGNTIYFGEGSWLTVV.

The chain employs TRBV7-8 and TRBJ1-5; weak D call: TRBD1 (5 bases). V was shortened by 5 bases and J by 3 bases, with 11 bases between the two germline ends. From germline, CDR1 is SGHVS and CDR2 FQNEAQ. The CDR3 totals 14 residues. The CDR3, as DNA: TGTGCCAGCAGCCCGGGACGGGTCAATCAGCCCCAGCATTTT. Its protein is CASSPGRVNQPQHF.

This clone was seen more than once but under ten times. The V call is TRBV2, the J call TRBJ1-2; D not certain. Germline CDR1 and CDR2: SNHLY and FYNNEI. V was pared by 6 bases and J by 4 bases, with 15 bases between. The CDR3 runs to 14 residues. The CDR3 sequence: CASRTPGATYGYTF. CDR3 DNA sequence: TGTGCCAGCAGGACACCGGGAGCTACCTATGGCTACACCTTC.

V and J are TRBV14 and TRBJ1-2, with 7 bases that match TRBD1. The CDR3 length is 13 residues. CDR1 SGHDN and CDR2 FVKESK come from the germline V gene. Trimming cost V 4 bases and J 6 bases; bases outside gene matches: 5. In DNA, the CDR3 is TGTGCCAGCAGCCCCCAAGACAGGGATGGCTACACCTTC. Protein product: CASSPQDRDGYTF.

This chain uses TRBV2 with TRBJ1-4; the match to TRBD1 covers 7 bases. Looked up from germline, CDR1 is SNHLY and CDR2 is FYNNEI. V trimming: 9 bases; J trimming: 7 bases; junction bases outside the gene matches: 5. The CDR3 contains 12 residues. The CDR3 DNA reads as TGTGCCAGTACAGGGGACGGTGAAAAACTGTTTTTT. Protein product: CASTGDGEKLFF.

This clone was picked up one time. This rearrangement joins TRBV6-5 to TRBJ2-3; no firm D call. This CDR3 has 12 residues. Trimming cost V 0 bases and J 4 bases, with 2 bases left between them. Per germline, CDR1 MNHEY and CDR2 SVGAGI. The CDR3: CASSYSPDTQYF. The CDR3 nucleotides read TGTGCCAGCAGTTACTCTCCAGATACGCAGTATTTT.

The CDR3 sequence: CASSHGTYEQYF. CDR3 nucleotides: TGTGCCAGCAGCCATGGTACCTACGAGCAGTACTTC. This sequence joins TRBV7-6 and TRBJ2-7; D gene unclear. From germline, CDR1 is SGHVS and CDR2 FNYEAQ. V was trimmed by 5 bases and J by 2 bases, leaving 7 bases between them. The CDR3 is 12 residues long.

The chain carries TRBV5-1 and TRBJ2-1, with 14 bases identical to TRBD2. The junction had 7 bases not matched to a gene; V was cut back by 4 bases and J by 7 bases. In germline, CDR1 is SGHRS, CDR2 YFSETQ. There are 16 residues in the CDR3. The DNA of the CDR3 is TGCGCCAGCAGCGGGGGGACTAGCGGGAGTCTAAATGAGCAGTTCTTC. Its translation is CASSGGTSGSLNEQFF.

The chain combines TRBV27 with TRBJ2-7; D might be TRBD1 (6 bases). The CDR3 has 14 amino acids. V dropped 4 bases and J dropped 6 bases, with 16 bases sitting between them. Germline CDR1 is MNHEY and CDR2 is SMNVEV (reference sequence). The CDR3 here is CASSYQGTGSEQYF. CDR3 DNA sequence: TGTGCCAGCAGTTATCAGGGCACAGGGTCCGAGCAGTACTTC.

The rearrangement joins TRBV6-1 to TRBJ2-7; TRBD2 agrees at 7 bases. Germline V gives CDR1 MNHNS, CDR2 SASEGT. The CDR3 covers 16 residues. J lost 4 bases, V lost 1 base, and 10 bases had no gene match. CDR3 residues: CASSEGGGGRGYEQYF. The CDR3 bases are TGTGCCAGCAGTGAAGGGGGTGGCGGGAGAGGGTACGAGCAGTACTTC.

CDR3 amino acids: CASSPPLKGGEEQYF. Here the CDR3 DNA reads TGTGCCAGCAGTCCGCCCTTAAAGGGCGGGGAGGAGCAGTACTTC. J is TRBJ2-7 and V is TRBV28; maybe TRBD2 (6 bases). Germline CDR1 reads MDHEN; CDR2 reads SYDVKM. The V and J ends lost 5 bases and 7 bases respectively, with 21 bases between them. The CDR3 has 15 residues.